The 12 T cell receptor beta chains given below trace back to one sample, sequenced in a study of T cell changes during pregnancy in multiple sclerosis. Sequencing was performed with immunoSEQ multiplex PCR; in TCRdb, only in-frame clones are kept and a portion is missing. The repertoire holds 75,000 to 100,000 clones, 90% seen once, with 0.76% in the top ten. The material sequenced was peripheral blood, taken in the second trimester of pregnancy. The source is a female donor in good health, enrolled as a control in a pregnancy study.

This clone was recorded only once. This chain uses TRBV4-3 with TRBJ2-5, with 11 bases identical to TRBD2. CDR3 size: 18 residues. Trimming cost V 1 base and J 4 bases; bases outside gene matches: 11. CDR1 and CDR2 from the germline V gene are LGHNA and YSLEER. The CDR3 is CASSQAAGVSGRGETQYF. CDR3 nucleotide sequence: TGCGCCAGCAGCCAAGCCGCGGGGGTTAGCGGGAGGGGAGAGACCCAGTACTTC.

Concerning this clone: One junction end does not reproduce the germline sequence, and a read error may be involved. The J gene is TRBJ1-2, the V gene TRBV6-6; TRBD1 matches at 7 bases. Germline values: CDR1 MNHNY, CDR2 SVGAGI (reference sequence). The CDR3 covers 14 residues. The CDR3 loop reads CASSYSGQAYGYAF. In DNA, the CDR3 is TGTGCCAGCAGTTACTCAGGACAGGCCTATGGCTACGCCTTC.

This clone was recorded once. The rearrangement joins TRBV5-1 to TRBJ1-2; 9 nucleotides agree with TRBD1. Per germline, CDR1 SGHRS and CDR2 YFSETQ. CDR3 size: 15 residues. V dropped 3 bases and J dropped 4; count of bases not matched to a gene: 7. The CDR3 nucleotides read TGCGCCAGCAGCTCCGGGGACAGGGTAGGCTATGGCTACACCTTC. Its translation is CASSSGDRVGYGYTF.

This sequence joins TRBV27 and TRBJ1-1, with 9 bases that match TRBD1. Trimming took 4 bases from V and 4 from J; bases not matched to a gene: 4. Per germline, CDR1 MNHEY and CDR2 SMNVEV (reference sequence). The CDR3 contains 14 residues. This CDR3 is CASSYRDRVTEAFF. The CDR3, as DNA: TGTGCCAGCAGTTATAGGGACAGGGTCACTGAAGCTTTCTTT.

The genes are TRBV7-2 and TRBJ1-1, with D possibly being TRBD1 (5 bases). This CDR3 comprises 15 residues. The germline V gene encodes CDR1 SGHTA and CDR2 FQGNSA. Trimming cost V 3 bases and J 0 bases, with 11 bases left between them. CDR3 sequence (DNA): TGTGCCAGCAGCTTCTCCGGGGGGGTGAACACTGAAGCTTTCTTT. Protein sequence: CASSFSGGVNTEAFF. Combining the CDR3 with reference TRBV7-2 and TRBJ1-1 gives the whole variable domain GAGVSQSPSNKVTEKGKDVELRCDPISGHTALYWYRQSLGQGLEFLIYFQGNSAPDKSGLPSDRFSAERTGGSVSTLTIQRTQQEDSAVYLCASSFSGGVNTEAFFGQGTRLTVV.

CDR3: CASSTGREGLAGNTIYF. The CDR3, as DNA: TGCGCCAGCAGCACAGGCAGGGAGGGACTTGCAGGAAACACCATATATTTT. This chain uses TRBV5-1 with TRBJ1-3; D might be TRBD1 (5 bases). Looked up from germline, CDR1 is SGHRS and CDR2 is YFSETQ. V shed 4 bases and J shed 4 bases, with 21 bases lying between them. CDR3 length: 17 residues.

The chain employs TRBV7-9 and TRBJ1-2, with 9 bases that match TRBD1. Germline CDR1 SEHNR, CDR2 FQNEAQ (reference sequence). CDR3 length: 15 amino acids. The V segment lost 4 bases and the J segment 5 bases; nucleotides outside the gene matches: 8. The CDR3 is CASSSLGQGNYGYTF. The CDR3 coding sequence is TGTGCCAGCAGCTCCCTAGGACAGGGGAATTATGGCTACACCTTC.

This clone appeared once. This chain links TRBV11-3 with TRBJ2-1; a weak D match, TRBD1 (7 bases). The V and J ends lost 4 bases and 6 bases respectively, with 16 bases between them. Germline V gives CDR1 SGHNT, CDR2 YENEEA. CDR3 length equals 15 residues. The CDR3 DNA follows: TGTGCCAGCAGCTGGGGACCGCAGGGGGGCAATGAGCAGTTCTTC. Translating gives CASSWGPQGGNEQFF.

This clone was counted a single time. This chain connects TRBV28 to TRBJ2-7; D is unresolved. This CDR3 is 12 amino acids long. The V end was cut by 8 bases, the J end by 1 base, with 9 bases between. Germline assignment: CDR1 MDHEN and CDR2 SYDVKM. Here the CDR3 reads CASGTGSYEQYF. Written as DNA, the CDR3 is TGTGCCAGCGGCACGGGTTCCTACGAGCAGTACTTC.

This chain uses TRBV4-1 with TRBJ2-1, with TRBD2 matching 14 bases. Trimming at V came to 3 bases and at J to 13 bases, leaving 11 bases not matched to a gene. Germline CDR1 reads MGHRA; CDR2 reads YSYEKL. This CDR3 region has 16 residues. The CDR3 DNA reads as TGCGCCAGCAGCCACTTAGGTGGGACTAGCGGGAGTCACCAGTTCTTC. It encodes CASSHLGGTSGSHQFF.

This clone occurred a few times. The CDR3 DNA follows: TGTGCCAGTAGTACTAGACAGGGCGGCTTCTACGAGCAGTACTTC. Protein: CASSTRQGGFYEQYF. The chain joins TRBV19 to TRBJ2-7; 7 bases map to TRBD1. The CDR3 contains 15 residues. Germline V gene lookup returns CDR1 LNHDA and CDR2 SQIVND (reference sequence). V shed 4 bases, J shed 3 bases, and the junction held 9 bases outside the gene matches.

V gene TRBV13 combines with J gene TRBJ2-7; 7 bases align to TRBD1. V was pared by 3 bases and J by 4 bases, with 0 bases of the junction left unmatched. This CDR3 is built from 12 residues. Germline V lookup: CDR1 PRHDT, CDR2 FYEKMQ (reference sequence). CDR3 sequence: CASSLDRYEQYF. CDR3 DNA sequence: TGTGCCAGCAGCTTGGACAGGTACGAGCAGTACTTC.